These 13 T cell receptor beta chains originate from one sample sequenced in a study of blood T cell repertoires in COVID-19 (dated by TCRdb to 2020 to 2022). The method behind the library was the immunoSEQ multiplex PCR assay. The clones in this table, taken by TCRdb from immuneACCESS, are in-frame only. Not every clone is retained; where verified, under half of the shortfall comes from an unresolved V gene, and the cause of the rest is unknown. The sample has fewer than 250,000 clones on record, around 78% of them singletons. The ten largest clones take up about 2.5% of the sample. The sequenced material came from peripheral blood. The origin of the receptors is an older woman with active or convalescent COVID-19.

DNA for the CDR3: TGTGCCAGCAGCCTACAGGGGAGCCGGACTGAAGCTTTCTTT. Residues: CASSLQGSRTEAFF. V usage is TRBV3-1 (or the pseudogene TRBV3-2) and J usage is TRBJ1-1; 7 bases fit TRBD1. The V gene end was trimmed by 4 bases and the J gene end by 5 bases; junction bases not matched to a gene: 7. In germline, CDR1 is LGHDT, CDR2 YNNKEL (reference sequence). This CDR3 spans 14 amino acids.

Concerning this clone: Other DNA sequences in this sample translate to the same CDR3. The gene calls are TRBV5-1 and TRBJ1-5; D is perhaps TRBD1 (5 bases). CDR3 length: 14 residues. CDR1 and CDR2 from the germline V gene are SGHRS and YFSETQ. V was trimmed by 0 bases and J by 5 bases, leaving 9 bases between them. The CDR3 loop is CASSLDGGDQPQHF. The CDR3 DNA is TGCGCCAGCAGCTTGGATGGAGGGGATCAGCCCCAGCATTTT.

This clone was seen just once. V is TRBV20-1 and J is TRBJ2-7; TRBD2 agrees at 8 bases. The CDR3 runs 13 residues. Trimming took 3 bases from V and 3 from J; bases not matched to a gene: 4. The V gene's germline CDR1 is DFQATT and CDR2 SNEGSKA (reference sequence). For the CDR3, the DNA is TGCAGTGCTAGTAGCGGGAAAAACTACGAGCAGTACTTC. Translated, it gives CSASSGKNYEQYF.

This CDR3 reads CAWMGRTVYGYTF. CDR3 nucleotides: TGTGCCTGGATGGGCAGGACAGTCTATGGCTACACCTTC. V gene TRBV30 combines with J gene TRBJ1-2; possible D gene TRBD1, 6 bases. V gave up 4 bases and J gave up 4 bases, with 13 bases separating them. Germline lookup yields CDR1 GTSNPN and CDR2 SVGIG (reference sequence). The CDR3 totals 13 residues.

The chain carries TRBV25-1 and TRBJ2-2; TRBD1 is a possible D gene (6 bases). Per the germline V gene, CDR1 is MGHDK and CDR2 is SYGVNS. With 4 bases removed from V and 4 bases from J, the gap between germline ends came to 13 bases. The CDR3 runs 15 residues. The CDR3 region has the DNA TGTGCCAGCAGTGGGGGCAGGGACATCACCGGGGAGCTGTTTTTT. It codes for CASSGGRDITGELFF.

The V and J genes are TRBV18 and TRBJ2-7, with TRBD1 matching over 9 bases. Germline V gives CDR1 KGHSH, CDR2 LQKENI. The CDR3 is made up of 15 amino acids. J was trimmed by 4 bases and V by 4 bases; bases with no gene match: 8. This chain's CDR3 is CASSRPRDRAYEQYF. CDR3 DNA: TGTGCCAGCTCACGACCCCGGGACAGGGCGTACGAGCAGTACTTC.

The chain uses TRBV12-3 or TRBV12-4 and TRBJ2-7; possibly TRBD2 for D (6 bases). Trimming left V 6 bases short and J 6 bases short, with 12 bases between. The CDR3 runs 12 residues. CDR3 region: CASSYGGFEQYF. The CDR3 DNA sequence: TGTGCCAGCAGCTATGGGGGGTTCGAGCAGTACTTC.

The J gene is TRBJ1-5, the V gene TRBV19, with D unclear. V dropped 6 bases and J dropped 1 base, with 13 bases sitting between them. CDR1 and CDR2 from the germline V gene are LNHDA and SQIVND (reference sequence). The CDR3 spans 15 residues. For the CDR3, the DNA is TGTGCCAGTAGGCCCCTAGTAGCCAGCAATCAGCCCCAGCATTTT. Its translation: CASRPLVASNQPQHF.

This rearrangement joins TRBV5-1 to TRBJ1-5; D ambiguous. Germline V gene lookup returns CDR1 SGHRS and CDR2 YFSETQ. CDR3 length: 13 residues. Trimming left V 0 bases short and J 5 bases short, with 6 bases between. CDR3 sequence reads: CASSLAGDQPQHF. DNA of the CDR3: TGCGCCAGCAGCTTGGCCGGGGATCAGCCCCAGCATTTT.

The chain uses TRBV7-8 and TRBJ1-2; 7 nucleotides line up with TRBD1. The CDR3 is 14 residues long. V lost 3 bases to trimming and J lost 7 bases; unmatched junction nucleotides: 8. Germline CDR1 reads SGHVS; CDR2 reads FQNEAQ. CDR3 bases: TGTGCCAGCAGCTTCTCGGGACAGCAGGGTGGCTACACCTTC. This encodes CASSFSGQQGGYTF. The variable domain in full, completed from reference TRBV7-8 and TRBJ1-2, reads GAGVSQSPRYKVAKRGQDVALRCDPISGHVSLFWYQQALGQGPEFLTYFQNEAQLDKSGLPSDRFFAERPEGSVSTLKIQRTQQEDSAVYLCASSFSGQQGGYTFGSGTRLTVV.

The chain couples TRBV10-1 to TRBJ2-7, with D hard to call. Per germline, CDR1 WNHNN and CDR2 SYGVQD (reference sequence). The CDR3 covers 10 residues. V dropped 9 bases and J dropped 4 bases, with 7 bases sitting between them. CDR3: CARGEYEQYF. The CDR3 nucleotides read TGCGCCAGAGGAGAGTACGAGCAGTACTTC.

This chain links TRBV5-8 with TRBJ1-5, with TRBD1 matching 9 bases. CDR3 length: 14 amino acids. Germline-derived CDR1 and CDR2 are SGHTS and YDEGEE. The trim removed 0 bases at V and 5 bases at J, leaving 0 bases unmatched. The CDR3 here is CASSLDRGHQPQHF. The CDR3 DNA follows: TGTGCCAGCAGCTTGGACAGGGGGCATCAGCCCCAGCATTTT.

This chain uses TRBV28 with TRBJ2-5, with TRBD1 matching 8 bases. The CDR3 sequence is 13 residues long. From germline, CDR1 is MDHEN and CDR2 SYDVKM. J gave up 3 bases and V 4 bases, and 1 base lay outside the gene matches. This CDR3 reads CASSSGGEETQYF. CDR3 nucleotides: TGTGCCAGCAGTTCAGGGGGCGAAGAGACCCAGTACTTC.